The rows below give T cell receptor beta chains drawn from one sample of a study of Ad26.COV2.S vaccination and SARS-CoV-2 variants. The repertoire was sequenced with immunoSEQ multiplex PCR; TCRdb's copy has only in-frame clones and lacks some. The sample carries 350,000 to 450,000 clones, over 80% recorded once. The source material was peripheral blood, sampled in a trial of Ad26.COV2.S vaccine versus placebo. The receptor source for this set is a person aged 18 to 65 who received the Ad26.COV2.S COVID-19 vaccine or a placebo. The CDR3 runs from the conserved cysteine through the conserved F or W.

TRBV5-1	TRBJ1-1	CASSLAGQYAFF
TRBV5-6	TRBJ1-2	CASSPPGRGGGGYTF
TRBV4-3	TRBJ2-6	CASSQGGGSGANVLTF
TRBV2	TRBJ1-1	CATFRTGISYPRSTEAFF
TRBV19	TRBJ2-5	CASSIGTTQYF
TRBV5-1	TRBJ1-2	CASRPPSQGPYGYTF
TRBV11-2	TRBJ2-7	CASSLGGSEQYF
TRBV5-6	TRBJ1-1	CASRGLGTEAFF
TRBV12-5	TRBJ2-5	CASGLPVGIETQYF
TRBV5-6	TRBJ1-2	CASSFSGQGTFYGYTF
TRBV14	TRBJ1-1	CASSQFLGASEAFF
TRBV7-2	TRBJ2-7	CASSSGQRSYEQYF
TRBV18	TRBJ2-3	CASSPWGAGTDTQYF
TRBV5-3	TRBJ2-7	CARSLAPKGSYEQYF
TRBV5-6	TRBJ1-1	CASSWGQKDTEAFF
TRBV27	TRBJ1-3	CASSSQGSRNTIYF
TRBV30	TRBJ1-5	CARDRGPNQPQHF
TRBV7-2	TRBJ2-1	CASSPRAGYLGSYNEQFF
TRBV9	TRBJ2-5	CASSGGKGRQETQYF
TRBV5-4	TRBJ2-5	CASSLGQGSPQETQYF
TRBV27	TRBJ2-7	CASSSGGPYEQYF
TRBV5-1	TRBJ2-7	CASSLLGGTAYEQYF
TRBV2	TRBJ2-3	CASRFRQGRTDTQYF
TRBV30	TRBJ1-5	CAWSVQVGGDQPQHF
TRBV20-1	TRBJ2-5	CSASRLAGDKETQYF
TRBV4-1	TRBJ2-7	CASSQGQGGRYEQYF
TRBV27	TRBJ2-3	CASSLTQGAGTQYF
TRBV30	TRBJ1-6	CAWSVLSFNNSPLHF
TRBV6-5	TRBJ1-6	CASRQGRNNSPLHF
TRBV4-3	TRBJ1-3	CASSQGETGSGNTIYF
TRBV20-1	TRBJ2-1	CSARERVGQFF
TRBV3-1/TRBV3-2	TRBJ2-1	CASSLRGSRDNEQFF
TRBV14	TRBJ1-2	CASRRRDGSSNYGYTF
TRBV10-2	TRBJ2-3	CASSETDRGTDTQYF
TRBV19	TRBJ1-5	CASHQGYANQPQHF
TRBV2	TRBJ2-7	CASRGQGYEQYF
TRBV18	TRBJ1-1	CASSLTVFGDTEAFF
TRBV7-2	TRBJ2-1	CASTGTSVKYNEQFF
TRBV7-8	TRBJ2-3	CASSLRQGKRTDTQYF
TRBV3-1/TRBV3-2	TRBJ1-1	CASSQVGLNTEAFF
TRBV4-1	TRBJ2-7	CASSPNRGTSGTPLSYEQYF
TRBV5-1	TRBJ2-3	CASSWIGGTGDTQYF
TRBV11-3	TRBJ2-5	CASSSQGGEETQYF
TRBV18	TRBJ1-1	CASSPAGTLNTEAFF
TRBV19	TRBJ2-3	CASSPIVLHGTDTQYF
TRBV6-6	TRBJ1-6	CATYREYNSPLHF
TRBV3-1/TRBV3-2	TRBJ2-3	CASSQVYSITSGVVVAQYF
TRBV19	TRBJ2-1	CASSMGSGGYNEQFF
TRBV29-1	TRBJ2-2	CSVALRRAGELFF
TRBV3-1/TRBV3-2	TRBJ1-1	CASSRGGGNTEAFF
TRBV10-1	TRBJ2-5	CASRVPRETQYF
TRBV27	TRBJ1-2	CASSRRLSPYGYTF
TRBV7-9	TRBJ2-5	CASTIGGGRETQYF
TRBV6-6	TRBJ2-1	CASSYGGSGGSEQFF
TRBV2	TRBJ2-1	CASSDWRGDREQFF